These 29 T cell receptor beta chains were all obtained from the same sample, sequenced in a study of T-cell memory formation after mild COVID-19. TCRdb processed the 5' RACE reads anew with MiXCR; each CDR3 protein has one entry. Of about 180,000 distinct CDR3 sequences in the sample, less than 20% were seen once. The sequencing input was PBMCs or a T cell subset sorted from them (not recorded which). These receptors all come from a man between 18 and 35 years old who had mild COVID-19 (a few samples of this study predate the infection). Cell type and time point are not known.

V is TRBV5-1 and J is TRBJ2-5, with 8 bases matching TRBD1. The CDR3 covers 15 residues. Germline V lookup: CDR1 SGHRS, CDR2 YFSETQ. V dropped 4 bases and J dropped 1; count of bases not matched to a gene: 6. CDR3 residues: CASSPRQGSQETQYF. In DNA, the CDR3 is TGCGCCAGCAGCCCAAGACAGGGGTCCCAAGAGACCCAGTACTTC. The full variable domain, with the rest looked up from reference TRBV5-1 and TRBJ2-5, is KAGVTQTPRYLIKTRGQQVTLSCSPISGHRSVSWYQQTPGQGLQFLFEYFSETQRNKGNFPGRFSGRQFSNSRSEMNVSTLELGDSALYLCASSPRQGSQETQYFGPGTRLLVL.

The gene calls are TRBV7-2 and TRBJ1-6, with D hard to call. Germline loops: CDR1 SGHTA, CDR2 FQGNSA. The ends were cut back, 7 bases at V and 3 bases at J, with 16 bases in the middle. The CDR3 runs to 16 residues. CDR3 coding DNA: TGTGCCAGCAACCCTGGGGAAGGCCACTATAATTCACCCCTCCACTTT. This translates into CASNPGEGHYNSPLHF.

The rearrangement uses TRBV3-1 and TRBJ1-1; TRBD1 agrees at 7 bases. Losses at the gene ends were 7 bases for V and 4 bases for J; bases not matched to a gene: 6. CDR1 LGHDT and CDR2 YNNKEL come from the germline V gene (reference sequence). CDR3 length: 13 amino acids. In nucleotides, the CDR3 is TGTGCCAGCACCCTGTCAGGGGGCACTGAAGCTTTCTTT. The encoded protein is CASTLSGGTEAFF.

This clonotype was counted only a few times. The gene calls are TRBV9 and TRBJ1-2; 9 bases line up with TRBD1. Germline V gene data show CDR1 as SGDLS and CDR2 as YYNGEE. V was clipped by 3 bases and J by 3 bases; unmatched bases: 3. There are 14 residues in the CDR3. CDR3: CASSGGQGYYGYTF. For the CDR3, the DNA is TGTGCCAGCAGCGGGGGACAGGGCTACTATGGCTACACCTTC.

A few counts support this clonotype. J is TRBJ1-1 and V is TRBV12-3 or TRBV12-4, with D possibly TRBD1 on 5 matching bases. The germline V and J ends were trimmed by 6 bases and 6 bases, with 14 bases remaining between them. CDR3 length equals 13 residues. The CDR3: CASRDTWYAEAFF. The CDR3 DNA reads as TGTGCCAGCAGGGACACGTGGTACGCTGAAGCTTTCTTT.

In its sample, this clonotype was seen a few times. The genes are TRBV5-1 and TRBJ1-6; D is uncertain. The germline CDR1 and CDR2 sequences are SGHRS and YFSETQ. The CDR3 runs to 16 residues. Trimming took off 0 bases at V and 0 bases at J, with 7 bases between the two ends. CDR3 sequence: CASSLALSSYNSPLHF. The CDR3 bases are TGCGCCAGCAGCTTGGCCTTGAGCTCCTATAATTCACCCCTCCACTTT.

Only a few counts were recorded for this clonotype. The CDR3 region has the DNA TGTGCCACCCCTCCAGGGGTCAATCAGCCCCAGCATTTT. Encoded protein: CATPPGVNQPQHF. The chain carries TRBV27 and TRBJ1-5, with TRBD1 as a possible D gene (6 bases). This CDR3 is 13 amino acids long. Trimming shortened V by 10 bases and J by 3 bases, and 13 bases separated the two germline ends. From germline, CDR1 is MNHEY and CDR2 SMNVEV (reference sequence).

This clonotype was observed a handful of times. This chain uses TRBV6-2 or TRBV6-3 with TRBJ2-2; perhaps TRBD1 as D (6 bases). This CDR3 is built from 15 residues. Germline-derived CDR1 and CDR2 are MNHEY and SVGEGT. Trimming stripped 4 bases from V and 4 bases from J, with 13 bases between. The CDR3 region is CASSSAGAGTGELFF. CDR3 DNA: TGTGCCAGCAGTTCTGCAGGGGCCGGCACCGGGGAGCTGTTTTTT.

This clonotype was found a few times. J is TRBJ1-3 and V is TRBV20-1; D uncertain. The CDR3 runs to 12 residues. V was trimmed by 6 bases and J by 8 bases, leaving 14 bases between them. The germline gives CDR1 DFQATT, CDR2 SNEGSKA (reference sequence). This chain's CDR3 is CSASRGTDTIYF. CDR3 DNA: TGCAGTGCCTCACGCGGTACGGACACCATATATTTT.

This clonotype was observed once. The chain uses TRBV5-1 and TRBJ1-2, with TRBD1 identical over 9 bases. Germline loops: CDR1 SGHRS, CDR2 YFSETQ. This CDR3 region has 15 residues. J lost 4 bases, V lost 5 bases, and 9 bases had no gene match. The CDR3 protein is CASSTGGGHPYGYTF. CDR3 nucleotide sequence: TGCGCCAGCAGTACAGGGGGCGGCCACCCCTATGGCTACACCTTC.

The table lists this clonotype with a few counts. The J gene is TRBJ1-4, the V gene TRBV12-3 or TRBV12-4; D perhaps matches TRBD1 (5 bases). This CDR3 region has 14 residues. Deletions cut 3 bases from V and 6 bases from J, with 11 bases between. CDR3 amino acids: CASSLGTNDEKLFF. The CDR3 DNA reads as TGTGCCAGCAGTTTGGGGACTAACGATGAAAAACTGTTTTTT.

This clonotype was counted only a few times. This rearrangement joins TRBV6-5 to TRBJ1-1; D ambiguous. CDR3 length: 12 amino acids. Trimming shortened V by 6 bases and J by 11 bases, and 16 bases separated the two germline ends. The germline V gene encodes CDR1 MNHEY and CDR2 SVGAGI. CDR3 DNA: TGTGCCAGCAGCTCGACTCTTACCGGGGCTTTCTTT. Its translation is CASSSTLTGAFF.

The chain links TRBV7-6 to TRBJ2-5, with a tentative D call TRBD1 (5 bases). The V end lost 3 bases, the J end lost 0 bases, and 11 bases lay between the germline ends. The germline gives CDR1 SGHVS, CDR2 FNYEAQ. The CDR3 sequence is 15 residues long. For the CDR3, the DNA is TGTGCCAGCAGCTTTAGGGGCCAGTACCAAGAGACCCAGTACTTC. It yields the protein CASSFRGQYQETQYF.

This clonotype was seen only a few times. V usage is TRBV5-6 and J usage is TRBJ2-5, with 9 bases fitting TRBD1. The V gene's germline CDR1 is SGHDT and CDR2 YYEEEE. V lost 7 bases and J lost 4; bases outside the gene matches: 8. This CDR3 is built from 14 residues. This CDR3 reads CASQSGQGGETQYF. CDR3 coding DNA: TGTGCCAGCCAGTCGGGACAGGGAGGAGAGACCCAGTACTTC.

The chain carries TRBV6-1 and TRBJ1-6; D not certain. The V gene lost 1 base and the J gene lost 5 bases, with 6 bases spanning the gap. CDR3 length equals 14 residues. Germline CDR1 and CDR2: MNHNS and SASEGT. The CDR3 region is CASSEGVHNSPLHF. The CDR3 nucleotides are TGTGCCAGCAGTGAAGGCGTGCATAATTCACCCCTCCACTTT.

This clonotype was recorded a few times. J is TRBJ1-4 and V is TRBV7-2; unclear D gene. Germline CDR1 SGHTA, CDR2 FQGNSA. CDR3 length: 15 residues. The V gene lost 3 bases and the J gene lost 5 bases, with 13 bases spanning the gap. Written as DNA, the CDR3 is TGTGCCAGCAGCTTCCCACCAGTAAGAAATGAAAAACTGTTTTTT. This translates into CASSFPPVRNEKLFF.

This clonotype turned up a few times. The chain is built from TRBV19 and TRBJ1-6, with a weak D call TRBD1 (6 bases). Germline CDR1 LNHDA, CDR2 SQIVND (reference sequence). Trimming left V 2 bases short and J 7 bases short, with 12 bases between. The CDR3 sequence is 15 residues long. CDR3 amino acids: CASSIRWGANSPLHF. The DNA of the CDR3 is TGTGCCAGTAGTATACGTTGGGGGGCCAATTCACCCCTCCACTTT.

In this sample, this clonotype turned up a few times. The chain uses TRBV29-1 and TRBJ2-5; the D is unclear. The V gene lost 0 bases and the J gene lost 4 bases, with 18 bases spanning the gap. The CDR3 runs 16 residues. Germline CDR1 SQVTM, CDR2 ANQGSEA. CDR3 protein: CSVEDPLSKVRETQYF. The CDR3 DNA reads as TGCAGCGTTGAAGATCCCCTGTCGAAGGTTCGAGAGACCCAGTACTTC. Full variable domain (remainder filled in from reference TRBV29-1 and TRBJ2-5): SAVISQKPSRDICQRGTSLTIQCQVDSQVTMMFWYRQQPGQSLTLIATANQGSEATYESGFVIDKFPISRPNLTFSTLTVSNMSPEDSSIYLCSVEDPLSKVRETQYFGPGTRLLVL.

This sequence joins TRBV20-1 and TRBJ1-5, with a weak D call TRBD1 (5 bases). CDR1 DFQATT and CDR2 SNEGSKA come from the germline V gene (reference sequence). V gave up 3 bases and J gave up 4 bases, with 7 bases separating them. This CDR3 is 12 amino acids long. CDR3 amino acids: CSASEGNQPQHF. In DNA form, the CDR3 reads TGCAGTGCTAGTGAGGGGAATCAGCCCCAGCATTTT.

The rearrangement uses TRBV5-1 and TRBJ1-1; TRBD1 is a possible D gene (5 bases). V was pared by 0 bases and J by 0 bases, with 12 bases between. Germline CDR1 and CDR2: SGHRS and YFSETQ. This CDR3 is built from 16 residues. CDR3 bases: TGCGCCAGCAGCTTGGCCCTACAGGAGATGAACACTGAAGCTTTCTTT. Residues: CASSLALQEMNTEAFF.

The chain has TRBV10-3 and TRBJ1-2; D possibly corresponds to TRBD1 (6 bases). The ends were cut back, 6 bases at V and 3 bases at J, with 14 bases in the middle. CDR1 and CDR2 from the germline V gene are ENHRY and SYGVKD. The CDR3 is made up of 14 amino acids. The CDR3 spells CAIRGDTTHYGYTF. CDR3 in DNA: TGTGCCATCAGAGGGGACACAACTCACTATGGCTACACCTTC.

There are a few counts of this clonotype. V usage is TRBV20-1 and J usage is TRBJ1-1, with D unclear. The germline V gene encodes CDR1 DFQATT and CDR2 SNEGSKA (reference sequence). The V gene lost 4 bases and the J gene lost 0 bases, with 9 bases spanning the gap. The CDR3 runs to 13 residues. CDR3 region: CSAISDLNTEAFF. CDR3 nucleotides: TGCAGTGCTATTTCAGACCTGAACACTGAAGCTTTCTTT.

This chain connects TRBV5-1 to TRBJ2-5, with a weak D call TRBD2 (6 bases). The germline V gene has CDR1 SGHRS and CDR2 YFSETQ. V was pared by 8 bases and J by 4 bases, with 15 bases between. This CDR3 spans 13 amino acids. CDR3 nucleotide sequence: TGCGCCAGTCGCGGGGATTGGGGAGAGACCCAGTACTTC. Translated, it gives CASRGDWGETQYF.

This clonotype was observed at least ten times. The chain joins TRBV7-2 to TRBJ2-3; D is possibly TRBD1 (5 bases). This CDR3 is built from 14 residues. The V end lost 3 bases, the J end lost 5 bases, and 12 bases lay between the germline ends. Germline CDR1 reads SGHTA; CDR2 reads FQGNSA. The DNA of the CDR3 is TGTGCCAGCAGCTTCGAAGGGGCTGGAGATACGCAGTATTTT. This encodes CASSFEGAGDTQYF.

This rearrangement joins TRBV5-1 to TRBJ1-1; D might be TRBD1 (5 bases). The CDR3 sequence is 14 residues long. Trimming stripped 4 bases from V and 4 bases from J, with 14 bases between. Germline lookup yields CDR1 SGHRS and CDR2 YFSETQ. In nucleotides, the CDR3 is TGCGCCAGCAGCCCCCGAGGGGCATCCACTGAAGCTTTCTTT. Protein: CASSPRGASTEAFF.

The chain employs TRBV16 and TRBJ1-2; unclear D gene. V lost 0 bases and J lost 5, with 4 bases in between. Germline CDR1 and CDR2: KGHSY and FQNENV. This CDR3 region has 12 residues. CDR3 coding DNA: TGTGCCAGCAGCCAATCTCGGTATGGCTACACCTTC. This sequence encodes CASSQSRYGYTF.

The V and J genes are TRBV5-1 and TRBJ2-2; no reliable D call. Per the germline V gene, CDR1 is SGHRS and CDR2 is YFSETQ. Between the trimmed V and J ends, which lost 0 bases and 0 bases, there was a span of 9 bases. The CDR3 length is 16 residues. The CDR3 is CASSLAPGSNTGELFF. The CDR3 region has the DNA TGCGCCAGCAGCTTGGCACCAGGTTCGAACACCGGGGAGCTGTTTTTT.

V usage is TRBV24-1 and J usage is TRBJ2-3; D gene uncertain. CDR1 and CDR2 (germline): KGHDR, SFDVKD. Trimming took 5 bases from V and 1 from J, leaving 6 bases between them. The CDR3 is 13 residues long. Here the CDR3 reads CATSGLGTDTQYF. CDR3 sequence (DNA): TGTGCCACCAGTGGACTGGGCACAGATACGCAGTATTTT.

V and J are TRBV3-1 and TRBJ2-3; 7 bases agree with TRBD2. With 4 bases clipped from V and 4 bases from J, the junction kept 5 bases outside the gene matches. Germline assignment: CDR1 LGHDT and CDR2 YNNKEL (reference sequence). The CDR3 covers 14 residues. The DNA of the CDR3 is TGTGCCAGCAGCCCGGCGGGGGTGTCAGATACGCAGTATTTT. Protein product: CASSPAGVSDTQYF.